The source of this T cell receptor beta chain is a study of blood T cell repertoires in COVID-19 (dated by TCRdb to 2018 to 2021). Some background on the complete study: Samples covering the acute and convalescent phases of COVID-19 were provided by collaborators in the United States, Italy and Spain. The material from the prospective study consisted of cDNA or gDNA derived from T cells, B-cell-depleted T cells, or PBMCs. The dataset comprised deeply sampled blood TCRbeta repertoires from subjects exposed to, actively infected with, or recovered from COVID-19. The repertoires were released in a freely available public database meant as a resource for research on the immune response to SARS-CoV-2. The samples were drawn from the first 160 participants of the ongoing ImmuneRACE study and from over 950 subjects provided by 6 global collaborators. A de-identified subject ID, COVID-19 status, age in years and sex were almost always included in the sample metadata. Where available, HLA class I and class II types were obtained from metadata supplied by the sample provider rather than from assay-based typing.

Each collaborating institution followed its own protocols to collect whole blood in K2EDTA tubes. Collaborator samples were shipped for TCRbeta analysis as frozen whole blood, isolated PBMCs, or DNA extracted from either sample type. The research as a whole found: The quantity of clinical and demographic metadata differed by source and by participant and was supplied without curation.

Regarding this clone: Its antigen remains undetermined. No much larger clonotype is one base removed from it; base qualities were not supplied.

TCRbeta CDR3 regions were amplified from genomic DNA by means of the immunoSEQ Assay, a bias-controlled multiplex PCR. The paper's processing steps were these. Within the assay, amplification of reference gene primers was used to estimate how many nucleated cells each sample contained. To quantify the absolute abundance of each unique TCRbeta CDR3 rearrangement, sequence reads were collapsed and filtered. For each sample, productive Simpson clonality was calculated as the square root of Simpson's diversity index over productive rearrangements. This immuneACCESS table, as held by TCRdb, lists in-frame sequences with V and J called but not all clones. Of the missing ones, under half trace to an unresolved V gene in checked studies; the others have no known cause. V, J and clone size are taken as reported in that table, and D and trimming were inferred from the DNA itself. This sample lists 140,000 or so clones; over 60% were detected once. The top ten constitute roughly 15% of the sample.

The germline V gene (reference sequence) specifies MNHEY as CDR1 and SMNVEV as CDR2. From the cysteine through the phenylalanine, the CDR3 covers 12 amino acids. The read is trimmed to its CDR3 DNA, 36 bases read in frame from base 1. V drops 5 bases and J drops 8 bases, leaving 10 bases in between. This receptor chain uses TRBV27 and TRBJ2-1; the D region possibly corresponds to TRBD2 (5 bases align). The origin of this receptor is a man aged 50 to 60 with acute or convalescent COVID-19. Sequenced input: peripheral blood. For the CDR3, the sequence is CASSRTSYEQFF. Read as DNA, the sequence is TGTGCCAGCAGTAGAACTAGTTATGAGCAGTTCTTC.